Reported below is one T cell receptor beta chain. Its antigen is not identified. The sample is drawn from a study of cytomegalovirus exposure and HLA in healthy donors. Findings of the study overall: The classifier was said to identify cytomegalovirus status with high specificity and sensitivity. The authors listed about 170 TCR beta chains as cytomegalovirus-associated.

The validation cohort, a group of more than 100 subjects, included the donors and was separate from the roughly 670-subject first cohort. The method was immunoSEQ multiplex PCR; TCRdb's version includes in-frame clones alone and lacks a portion of them. The table lists about 150,000 clones, about 86% of them singletons. V was pared by 8 bases and J by 0 bases, with 13 bases of the junction left unmatched. The germline gives CDR1 LNHDA, CDR2 SQIVND (reference sequence). This CDR3 is built from 17 residues. J is TRBJ1-5 and V is TRBV19; 7 bases align to TRBD1. The clonotype originates from a human donor in good health. Input material: PBMCs. CDR3 sequence: CASQTGTWLNSNQPQHF. CDR3 nucleotides: TGTGCCAGTCAGACAGGGACCTGGTTAAATAGCAATCAGCCCCAGCATTTT.